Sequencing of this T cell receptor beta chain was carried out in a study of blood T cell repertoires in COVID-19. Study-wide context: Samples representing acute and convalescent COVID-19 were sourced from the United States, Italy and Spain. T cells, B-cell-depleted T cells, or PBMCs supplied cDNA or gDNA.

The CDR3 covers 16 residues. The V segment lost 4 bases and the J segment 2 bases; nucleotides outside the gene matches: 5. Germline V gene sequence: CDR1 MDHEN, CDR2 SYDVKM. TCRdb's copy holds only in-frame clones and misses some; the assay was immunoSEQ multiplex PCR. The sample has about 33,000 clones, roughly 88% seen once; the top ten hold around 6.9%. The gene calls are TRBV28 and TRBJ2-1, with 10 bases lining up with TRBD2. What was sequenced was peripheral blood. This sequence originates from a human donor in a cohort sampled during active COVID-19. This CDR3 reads CASSSILAGAYNEQFF. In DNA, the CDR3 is TGTGCCAGCAGTTCCATTCTAGCGGGAGCCTACAATGAGCAGTTCTTC.